The 27 T cell receptor beta chains below were found in one sample sequenced in a study of patients and donors after allogeneic stem cell transplantation. TCRdb re-derived calls from the RT-PCR reads in MiXCR, one entry per CDR3 protein. The sample includes some 880,000 distinct CDR3 sequences, approximately 19% of them seen just once. Sample: blood, either unsorted or a sorted T cell fraction (not recorded which). These receptor sequences come from a human donor who was either an allogeneic HSCT recipient or a stem cell or donor lymphocyte infusion donor (not recorded which). It is not recorded whose cells these are; they may come from a transplant donor.

This clonotype was seen a few times. V and J are TRBV12-3 or TRBV12-4 and TRBJ2-7; D is possibly TRBD2 (6 bases). Trimming cost V 7 bases and J 2 bases, with 12 bases left between them. The CDR3 is 13 residues long. The CDR3 coding sequence is TGTGCCAGCAATCGAGCGGGCACCTACGAGCAGTACTTC. Translating it yields CASNRAGTYEQYF.

CDR3 sequence: CASSEVGGGRDTQYF. The CDR3 DNA is TGTGCCAGCAGTGAAGTCGGCGGGGGCAGAGATACGCAGTATTTT. The J gene is TRBJ2-3, the V gene TRBV6-1; perhaps TRBD2 as D (7 bases). The germline CDR1 and CDR2 sequences are MNHNS and SASEGT. The CDR3 is 15 residues long. V was trimmed by 1 base and J by 5 bases, leaving 13 bases between them.

The sample holds a few counts of this clonotype. J is TRBJ2-5 and V is TRBV24-1; TRBD1 aligns across 11 bases. Germline V CDR1 and CDR2: KGHDR, SFDVKD. The length of the CDR3 is 14 residues. V trimming: 7 bases; J trimming: 5 bases; junction bases outside the gene matches: 5. The CDR3 DNA reads TGTGCCACCAGCGGACAGGGGGCAGGGGAGACCCAGTACTTC. Residues: CATSGQGAGETQYF.

The rearrangement links TRBV4-1 to TRBJ2-1; D is unresolved. In germline, CDR1 is MGHRA, CDR2 YSYEKL. This CDR3 region has 14 residues. V shed 1 base and J shed 6 bases, with 10 bases lying between them. CDR3 sequence (DNA): TGCGCCAGCAGCCAAGTGGGCTCCCTCAATGAGCAGTTCTTC. It translates to CASSQVGSLNEQFF.

This clonotype was found a few times. The rearrangement uses TRBV6-2 or TRBV6-3 and TRBJ1-4, with TRBD1 identical over 7 bases. There are 15 residues in the CDR3. CDR1 and CDR2 from the germline V gene are MNHEY and SVGEGT. J lost 7 bases, V lost 5 bases, and 10 bases had no gene match. The CDR3 reads CASSLHRGQREKLFF. DNA for the CDR3: TGTGCCAGCAGTCTTCACAGGGGACAACGTGAAAAACTGTTTTTT.

This clonotype was observed a few times. V usage is TRBV10-3 and J usage is TRBJ2-2; D is perhaps TRBD1 (5 bases). Germline assignment: CDR1 ENHRY and CDR2 SYGVKD. V was pared by 4 bases and J by 1 base, with 7 bases between. The length of the CDR3 is 14 residues. CDR3 DNA sequence: TGTGCCATCAGTGCCAGGGAGAACACCGGGGAGCTGTTTTTT. It codes for CAISARENTGELFF.

The chain recombines TRBV7-6 with TRBJ1-1; the D is unclear. Germline loops: CDR1 SGHVS, CDR2 FNYEAQ. Trimming removed 5 bases from V and 0 bases from J, with 25 bases in between. CDR3 length: 19 amino acids. CDR3 residues: CASSPFLSGVSGVNTEAFF. CDR3 nucleotides: TGTGCCAGCAGCCCTTTTTTGTCAGGAGTCTCTGGGGTGAACACTGAAGCTTTCTTT.

This clonotype was recorded a few times. The chain has TRBV20-1 and TRBJ1-2, with 7 bases identical to TRBD1. CDR1 is DFQATT and CDR2 is SNEGSKA in the germline V gene (reference sequence). The CDR3 length is 13 residues. Here the CDR3 reads CSPTGQTNYGYTF. CDR3 nucleotides: TGCAGCCCTACGGGACAGACTAACTATGGCTACACCTTC.

This clonotype was seen ten or more times. J is TRBJ2-5 and V is TRBV12-3 or TRBV12-4; weak D call: TRBD1 (6 bases). This CDR3 has 15 residues. V was shortened by 2 bases and J by 2 bases, with 12 bases between the two germline ends. CDR3 coding DNA: TGTGCCAGCAGTTTAATCAGGGGTAAACAAGAGACCCAGTACTTC. Its protein product is CASSLIRGKQETQYF.

The gene calls are TRBV6-5 and TRBJ1-2; D is uncertain. Per the germline V gene, CDR1 is MNHEY and CDR2 is SVGAGI. With 8 bases removed from V and 6 bases from J, the gap between germline ends came to 4 bases. This CDR3 has 9 residues. CDR3 bases: TGTGCCAGCTCGGATGGCTACACCTTC. This translates into CASSDGYTF.

The chain links TRBV9 to TRBJ2-7; 7 bases map to TRBD2. The CDR3 runs to 15 residues. The germline gives CDR1 SGDLS, CDR2 YYNGEE. The V and J ends lost 3 bases and 2 bases, in that order; junction bases with no gene match: 8. The CDR3 region has the DNA TGTGCCAGCAGCGGAGAAGCGGGGCCCCCCTACGAGCAGTACTTC. Amino acids: CASSGEAGPPYEQYF.

This rearrangement joins TRBV10-3 to TRBJ2-7; perhaps TRBD2 as D (7 bases). Germline V gives CDR1 ENHRY, CDR2 SYGVKD. The CDR3 has 15 amino acids. Trimming pared 0 bases from V and 3 bases from J, leaving 12 bases between. DNA of the CDR3: TGTGCCATCAGTGAGTCGGGGGGGCTAGTCTACGAGCAGTACTTC. This sequence encodes CAISESGGLVYEQYF.

The chain carries TRBV12-3 or TRBV12-4 and TRBJ2-3; 9 nucleotides agree with TRBD2. The ends lost 5 bases at V and 4 bases at J; junction bases unmatched: 19. CDR3 size: 19 residues. The CDR3 sequence: CASSPPAAGGYWSADTQYF. The CDR3 DNA follows: TGTGCCAGCAGTCCGCCGGCAGCGGGGGGATACTGGAGCGCAGATACGCAGTATTTT.

This clonotype was observed a few times. J is TRBJ1-1 and V is TRBV7-8; maybe TRBD1 (5 bases). Per the germline V gene, CDR1 is SGHVS and CDR2 is FQNEAQ. The V end lost 5 bases, the J end lost 3 bases, and 13 bases lay between the germline ends. CDR3 length equals 14 residues. As DNA, the CDR3 is TGTGCCAGCAGCCTCGAGACAGCTCACACTGAAGCTTTCTTT. It translates to CASSLETAHTEAFF.

This clonotype was counted a few times. J is TRBJ1-5 and V is TRBV12-3 or TRBV12-4, with a tentative D call TRBD1 (5 bases). The V gene lost 7 bases and the J gene lost 3 bases, with 22 bases spanning the gap. The CDR3 spans 17 residues. The CDR3 region is CASTHSPGRVYNQPQHF. CDR3 DNA sequence: TGTGCCAGCACCCACTCTCCGGGCAGGGTATACAATCAGCCCCAGCATTTT.

The J gene is TRBJ2-1, the V gene TRBV20-1; 8 bases line up with TRBD1. Per the germline V gene, CDR1 is DFQATT and CDR2 is SNEGSKA (reference sequence). J lost 4 bases, V lost 2 bases, and 10 bases had no gene match. The CDR3 contains 16 residues. CDR3 region: CSARQRTGLKYNEQFF. DNA for the CDR3: TGCAGTGCTAGACAACGGACAGGGTTAAAATACAATGAGCAGTTCTTC.

In this sample, this clonotype turned up a few times. J is TRBJ2-3 and V is TRBV20-1; maybe TRBD1 (5 bases). The CDR3 contains 13 residues. V gave up 1 base and J gave up 2 bases, with 7 bases separating them. Germline V gene data show CDR1 as DFQATT and CDR2 as SNEGSKA (reference sequence). CDR3: CSARAGNTDTQYF. The CDR3 DNA reads TGCAGTGCTAGAGCAGGGAACACAGATACGCAGTATTTT.

The DNA for the CDR3 is TGCGCCAGCAGCCCCGGACAGAGCGGCATAGGCTACACCTTC. It encodes CASSPGQSGIGYTF. The chain is built from TRBV5-1 and TRBJ1-2, with D tentatively TRBD1 (6 bases). The CDR3 loop spans 14 amino acids. CDR1 is SGHRS, CDR2 YFSETQ, per germline. V was trimmed by 4 bases and J by 8 bases, leaving 18 bases between them.

This rearrangement joins TRBV7-2 to TRBJ1-1; D call uncertain. The CDR3 totals 13 residues. Trimming took 0 bases from V and 7 from J, leaving 9 bases between them. Germline CDR1 and CDR2: SGHTA and FQGNSA. CDR3 bases: TGTGCCAGCAGCTTAGCGACATCTCTTGAAGCTTTCTTT. It yields the protein CASSLATSLEAFF. Full variable domain (rest looked up from reference TRBV7-2 and TRBJ1-1): GAGVSQSPSNKVTEKGKDVELRCDPISGHTALYWYRQSLGQGLEFLIYFQGNSAPDKSGLPSDRFSAERTGGSVSTLTIQRTQQEDSAVYLCASSLATSLEAFFGQGTRLTVV.

The gene calls are TRBV12-3 or TRBV12-4 and TRBJ1-5; D call uncertain. This CDR3 contains 16 residues. Trimming removed 1 base at V and 0 bases at J, with 10 bases between. The CDR3, as DNA: TGTGCCAGCAGTTTAGGGCGGAAGAATAGCAATCAGCCCCAGCATTTT. Translating gives CASSLGRKNSNQPQHF.

DNA of the CDR3: TGTGCCAGCAGCTTGATCGGACAGGGGATGAAGATCGGCGGGGAGCTGTTTTTT. It yields the protein CASSLIGQGMKIGGELFF. This chain uses TRBV5-6 with TRBJ2-2; 9 nucleotides match TRBD1. The CDR3 covers 18 residues. Germline lookup yields CDR1 SGHDT and CDR2 YYEEEE. Trimming removed 1 base from V and 7 bases from J; junction bases left unmatched: 14.

There are a few counts of this clonotype. CDR3 region: CASSGGTSQPQHF. The CDR3, as DNA: TGTGCCAGCAGTGGGGGGACATCTCAGCCCCAGCATTTT. The chain recombines TRBV6-1 with TRBJ1-5; D might be TRBD1 (6 bases). The CDR3 length is 13 residues. The germline CDR1 and CDR2 sequences are MNHNS and SASEGT. V was pared by 4 bases and J by 6 bases, with 10 bases between.

This clonotype was picked up a small number of times. CDR3 protein: CSASTPDGREREETQYF. The CDR3 region has the DNA TGCAGTGCCAGCACCCCTGACGGGCGGGAGAGGGAGGAGACCCAGTACTTC. J is TRBJ2-5 and V is TRBV20-1; 7 bases align to TRBD2. Germline V gene data show CDR1 as DFQATT and CDR2 as SNEGSKA (reference sequence). J lost 5 bases, V lost 6 bases, and 21 bases had no gene match. The CDR3 is 17 residues long.

The V and J genes are TRBV6-5 and TRBJ1-4, with D perhaps matching TRBD1 (6 bases). The CDR3 spans 14 residues. The ends were cut back, 2 bases at V and 5 bases at J, with 9 bases in the middle. Germline V gene data show CDR1 as MNHEY and CDR2 as SVGAGI. The CDR3 spells CASSYGGQNEKLFF. DNA for the CDR3: TGTGCCAGCAGTTACGGGGGGCAAAATGAAAAACTGTTTTTT.

V gene TRBV6-2 or TRBV6-3 combines with J gene TRBJ2-1; the D gene is possibly TRBD2 (6 bases). The CDR3 runs 15 residues. The germline V gene encodes CDR1 MNHEY and CDR2 SVGEGT. Trimming stripped 4 bases from V and 8 bases from J, with 18 bases between. This chain's CDR3 is CASSSVSGWGYEQFF. The CDR3 coding sequence is TGTGCCAGCAGTTCCGTCAGCGGGTGGGGCTATGAGCAGTTCTTC.

This clonotype was counted a few times. V and J are TRBV5-5 and TRBJ1-3, with 7 bases fitting TRBD1. V was clipped by 6 bases and J by 0 bases; unmatched bases: 12. This CDR3 is built from 17 residues. Per the germline V gene, CDR1 is SGHKS and CDR2 is YYEKEE (reference sequence). In DNA form, the CDR3 reads TGTGCCAGCAACGGGTGGGGACAGCCGATCTCTGGAAACACCATATATTTT. This codes for CASNGWGQPISGNTIYF.

This chain connects TRBV28 to TRBJ1-1; no clear D. The CDR3 runs to 13 residues. Trimming shortened V by 3 bases and J by 10 bases, and 15 bases separated the two germline ends. Per the germline V gene, CDR1 is MDHEN and CDR2 is SYDVKM. CDR3 DNA: TGTGCCAGCAGTTTTCTGCGGGGAATCGGAGCTTTCTTT. Encoded protein: CASSFLRGIGAFF.